This TCR beta chain was retrieved from a study of OX40 agonist ivuxolimab in advanced cancers. As for the study in general: The study gave patients intravenous ivuxolimab at 0.01 to 10 mg/kg every 2 weeks. Study-level findings and limits: Both blood CD4+ and CD8+ T cells showed clonal growth by week 6 at 0.1 to 3.0 mg/kg.

Note on this clone: What it binds is not known.

The CDR3 contains 15 residues. Germline V gene sequence: CDR1 LNHDA, CDR2 SQIVND (reference sequence). V was shortened by 4 bases and J by 6 bases, with 17 bases between the two germline ends. The method was immunoSEQ multiplex PCR; TCRdb's version includes in-frame clones alone and lacks a portion of them. The sample has around 68,000 clones; approximately 85% are singletons. The specimen was CD4+ or CD8+ T cells sorted from blood, collected in a trial of the OX40 agonist ivuxolimab. The chain employs TRBV19 and TRBJ2-3, with D possibly being TRBD2 (6 bases). The sequence was collected from an adult with an advanced solid tumor such as melanoma, head and neck, liver or kidney cancer. CDR3 region: CASSTPGTPADTQYF. The DNA of the CDR3 is TGTGCCAGTAGTACTCCCGGGACTCCAGCGGATACGCAGTATTTT. The variable domain in full, completed from reference TRBV19 and TRBJ2-3, reads DGGITQSPKYLFRKEGQNVTLSCEQNLNHDAMYWYRQDPGQGLRLIYYSQIVNDFQKGDIAEGYSVSREKKESFPLTVTSAQKNPTAFYLCASSTPGTPADTQYFGPGTRLTVL.